This T cell receptor beta chain was documented in a study of blood T cell repertoires in COVID-19. Study context: T cells, B-cell-depleted T cells, or PBMCs provided the cDNA or gDNA that served as material.

The CDR3 length is 12 residues. Trimming removed 4 bases from V and 15 bases from J; junction bases left unmatched: 8. Germline CDR1 LNHNV, CDR2 YYDKDF (reference sequence). Study processing details: By means of reference gene primer amplification, nucleated cell counts were estimated. Method: immunoSEQ multiplex PCR; TCRdb's copy keeps in-frame clones and lacks some. From that table come the V and J calls and clone size; the DNA was used to work out D and trimming. The top ten clones hold about 5.9% of a sample with approximately 110,000 clones, 69% of them seen once. The gene calls are TRBV15 and TRBJ2-1, with 8 bases that match TRBD2. The clonotype comes from an elderly man with acute or convalescent COVID-19. The specimen sequenced was peripheral blood. The CDR3 loop reads CATSNTGTRTFF. For the CDR3, the DNA is TGTGCCACCAGCAACACCGGGACTAGAACGTTCTTC.